This passage covers 17 T cell receptor beta chains from one sample sequenced in a study of blood T cell repertoires in COVID-19. Libraries were prepared by immunoSEQ multiplex PCR; TCRdb keeps only in-frame clonotypes and omits some of them. This sample yields 200,000 to 250,000 clones, of which around nine tenths are seen a single time; more than 6.5% belongs to the top ten. The sequencing sample was made of peripheral blood. The origin of the receptors is a woman in her seventies with active or convalescent COVID-19.

This rearrangement joins TRBV19 to TRBJ2-5, with 10 bases matching TRBD1. CDR3 length: 15 residues. With V trimmed by 1 base and J by 5 bases, 4 bases remained unmatched. Germline-derived CDR1 and CDR2 are LNHDA and SQIVND (reference sequence). The CDR3 reads CASSIGDRGRETQYF. Written as DNA, the CDR3 is TGTGCCAGTAGTATAGGGGACAGGGGACGGGAGACCCAGTACTTC.

The rearrangement joins TRBV5-8 to TRBJ1-1; possible D gene TRBD1, 6 bases. Trimming left V 4 bases short and J 0 bases short, with 7 bases between. Germline V lookup: CDR1 SGHTS, CDR2 YDEGEE. CDR3 size: 13 residues. CDR3: CASSGTLNTEAFF. The CDR3, as DNA: TGTGCCAGCAGCGGGACACTGAACACTGAAGCTTTCTTT.

V and J are TRBV11-2 and TRBJ1-3; no firm D call. Per the germline V gene, CDR1 is SGHAT and CDR2 is FQNNGV. V was trimmed by 7 bases and J by 7 bases, leaving 8 bases between them. This CDR3 comprises 11 residues. In DNA form, the CDR3 reads TGTGCCAGCACCCGGTCGAACACCATATATTTT. Amino acid sequence: CASTRSNTIYF.

The chain uses TRBV4-1 and TRBJ1-2; 11 nucleotides line up with TRBD1. The germline V gene has CDR1 MGHRA and CDR2 YSYEKL. Trimming cost V 2 bases and J 7 bases; bases outside gene matches: 3. The CDR3 is 14 amino acids. The DNA of the CDR3 is TGCGCCAGCAGCCAAACCGGACAGGGGGCTGGCTACACCTTC. It encodes CASSQTGQGAGYTF.

J is TRBJ2-1 and V is TRBV14, with 10 positions matching TRBD2. The germline gives CDR1 SGHDN, CDR2 FVKESK. The V gene end was trimmed by 1 base and the J gene end by 6 bases; junction bases not matched to a gene: 6. This CDR3 comprises 16 residues. CDR3 coding DNA: TGTGCCAGCAGCCAAGTTCTAGCGGGGGCCCGCAATGAGCAGTTCTTC. Encoded protein: CASSQVLAGARNEQFF.

The sample holds one count of this clone. This chain joins TRBV6-5 and TRBJ1-2; D is ambiguous. This CDR3 contains 14 residues. Trimming pared 7 bases from V and 6 bases from J, leaving 18 bases between. Germline-derived CDR1 and CDR2 are MNHEY and SVGAGI. This CDR3 reads CASTDRDLDHGYTF. The DNA of the CDR3 is TGTGCCAGCACCGACCGCGACTTAGATCATGGCTACACCTTC.

V usage is TRBV5-1 and J usage is TRBJ2-2, with D maybe TRBD1 (6 bases). The CDR3 length is 15 residues. Trimming removed 5 bases at V and 3 bases at J, with 14 bases between. Germline V CDR1 and CDR2: SGHRS, YFSETQ. The CDR3 loop is CASSSRAGDTGELFF. The CDR3 DNA is TGCGCCAGCAGTTCAAGAGCAGGGGACACCGGGGAGCTGTTTTTT.

The genes are TRBV6-6 and TRBJ1-2; TRBD1 agrees at 7 bases. The CDR3 consists of 12 residues. The V gene end was trimmed by 11 bases and the J gene end by 7 bases; junction bases not matched to a gene: 10. Per germline, CDR1 MNHNY and CDR2 SVGAGI (reference sequence). The DNA of the CDR3 is TGTGCCGGAAGAGACAGGGAGCGTGGCTACACCTTC. It encodes CAGRDRERGYTF.

Only a few counts were recorded for this clone. V and J are TRBV4-2 and TRBJ1-4; TRBD1 agrees at 7 bases. In germline, CDR1 is LGHNA, CDR2 YNFKEQ. Trimming at V came to 1 base and at J to 4 bases, leaving 15 bases not matched to a gene. CDR3 length: 19 amino acids. CDR3 residues: CASSQGSGAGGSLNEKLFF. For the CDR3, the DNA is TGTGCCAGCAGCCAAGGATCCGGGGCAGGGGGTTCACTTAATGAAAAACTGTTTTTT.

The V gene is TRBV7-8, the J gene TRBJ1-2; 7 nucleotides line up with TRBD1. This CDR3 region has 15 residues. The germline V gene encodes CDR1 SGHVS and CDR2 FQNEAQ. J was trimmed by 4 bases and V by 4 bases; bases with no gene match: 9. The CDR3 sequence is CASSSTGAAIYGYTF. In nucleotides, the CDR3 is TGTGCCAGCAGCTCAACAGGGGCAGCCATCTATGGCTACACCTTC.

In its sample, this clone was seen once. The CDR3 loop reads CATRPGGLNEQFF. CDR3 nucleotides: TGTGCCACCAGGCCCGGGGGGCTCAATGAGCAGTTCTTC. The chain recombines TRBV24-1 with TRBJ2-1; perhaps TRBD2 as D (7 bases). The CDR3 length is 13 residues. V was trimmed by 7 bases and J by 6 bases, leaving 12 bases between them. Germline CDR1 reads KGHDR; CDR2 reads SFDVKD.

V usage is TRBV11-3 and J usage is TRBJ1-1; D gene uncertain. This CDR3 has 13 amino acids. Germline values: CDR1 SGHNT, CDR2 YENEEA. Trimming took 1 base from V and 2 from J, leaving 5 bases between them. CDR3 sequence: CASSLAGNTEAFF. The CDR3 nucleotides are TGTGCCAGCAGCTTAGCAGGCAACACTGAAGCTTTCTTT.

The chain combines TRBV6-4 with TRBJ1-1, with 8 bases matching TRBD1. The germline gives CDR1 MRHNA, CDR2 SNTAGT. CDR3 length equals 13 residues. V shed 3 bases and J 10 bases; nucleotides not matched to a gene: 7. The CDR3, as DNA: TGTGCCAGCAGTGAAGACAGGGGCCGGAGAGCTTTCTTT. Protein: CASSEDRGRRAFF.

This sequence joins TRBV6-6 and TRBJ2-3; maybe TRBD2 (5 bases). The CDR3 runs to 13 residues. V lost 7 bases to trimming and J lost 3 bases, with 11 bases between them. Per germline, CDR1 MNHNY and CDR2 SVGAGI (reference sequence). The CDR3, as DNA: TGTGCCAGCACCATTGAGGGTACAGATACGCAGTATTTT. This gives the protein CASTIEGTDTQYF.

This chain links TRBV5-1 with TRBJ2-2, with TRBD2 matching 11 bases. V lost 0 bases and J lost 7; bases outside the gene matches: 8. This CDR3 comprises 17 residues. Germline V lookup: CDR1 SGHRS, CDR2 YFSETQ. CDR3 bases: TGCGCCAGCAGCTTGGCCCAGTCTAGCGGGGGGCTCGGGGAGCTGTTTTTT. Its protein is CASSLAQSSGGLGELFF. The full variable domain, its missing parts supplied by reference TRBV5-1 and TRBJ2-2, is KAGVTQTPRYLIKTRGQQVTLSCSPISGHRSVSWYQQTPGQGLQFLFEYFSETQRNKGNFPGRFSGRQFSNSRSEMNVSTLELGDSALYLCASSLAQSSGGLGELFFGEGSRLTVL.

This clone occurred once. The chain joins TRBV5-6 to TRBJ2-7, with TRBD1 matching over 11 bases. Germline V gene lookup returns CDR1 SGHDT and CDR2 YYEEEE. After removal of 3 bases from V and 3 bases from J, the junction contained 5 bases not matched to a gene. The CDR3 has 15 residues. This CDR3 reads CASSSQGQGGYEQYF. The CDR3, as DNA: TGTGCCAGCAGCTCCCAGGGACAGGGGGGCTACGAGCAGTACTTC.

CDR3 loop: CASLVFSGANVLTF. CDR3 coding DNA: TGTGCCAGCCTTGTTTTTTCTGGGGCCAACGTCCTGACTTTC. This chain uses TRBV28 with TRBJ2-6, with D unclear. The V gene's germline CDR1 is MDHEN and CDR2 SYDVKM. The CDR3 spans 14 residues. V shed 8 bases and J shed 1 base, with 9 bases lying between them. Looking up the rest from reference TRBV28 and TRBJ2-6 gives the full variable domain: DVKVTQSSRYLVKRTGEKVFLECVQDMDHENMFWYRQDPGLGLRLIYFSYDVKMKEKGDIPEGYSVSREKKERFSLILESASTNQTSMYLCASLVFSGANVLTFGAGSRLTVL.